One sample yielded the 27 T cell receptor beta chains listed below, sequenced in a study of monozygotic twins with cystic fibrosis (dated by TCRdb to 2020 to 2022). Libraries were prepared through the immunoSEQ multiplex PCR assay. TCRdb's version of the immuneACCESS table is confined to in-frame rearrangements and falls short of the full clone set. An unresolved V gene accounts for under half of the shortfall where checked; the remainder is of unknown origin. In this sample the table shows roughly 29,000 clones, 70% to 90% of which occur a single time. 0.8% to 1% of the sample lies in the top ten. Sequenced material: blood. The source of these receptors is a girl aged 2-10 years with cystic fibrosis.

The chain's CDR3 is CASSYGLPNTEAFF. The DNA of the CDR3 is TGTGCCAGCAGTTACGGTTTACCGAACACTGAAGCTTTCTTT. This sequence joins TRBV6-5 and TRBJ1-1, with D uncertain. In germline, CDR1 is MNHEY, CDR2 SVGAGI. This CDR3 region has 14 residues. V was trimmed by 2 bases and J by 1 base, leaving 8 bases between them.

The rearrangement joins TRBV5-1 to TRBJ1-2; TRBD1 is a possible D gene (6 bases). The CDR3 is 13 amino acids. The germline V gene has CDR1 SGHRS and CDR2 YFSETQ. The V end lost 4 bases, the J end lost 9 bases, and 16 bases lay between the germline ends. The CDR3, as DNA: TGCGCCAGCAGCGTAGCAGGGGCCGGTCGCTACACCTTC. Translated, it gives CASSVAGAGRYTF.

This chain joins TRBV11-2 and TRBJ2-7, with 10 positions matching TRBD2. There are 17 residues in the CDR3. Germline V gives CDR1 SGHAT, CDR2 FQNNGV. After removal of 0 bases from V and 3 bases from J, the junction contained 8 bases not matched to a gene. CDR3 DNA: TGTGCCAGCAGCTTAGATTCTCGACTAGCGGGTATCTACGAGCAGTACTTC. It encodes CASSLDSRLAGIYEQYF.

The chain links TRBV5-1 to TRBJ1-1, with 8 nucleotides matching TRBD1. V shed 7 bases, J shed 3 bases, and the junction held 11 bases outside the gene matches. Per germline, CDR1 SGHRS and CDR2 YFSETQ. This CDR3 spans 15 amino acids. CDR3: CASGSTGAIYTEAFF. The CDR3 bases are TGCGCCAGCGGGTCGACAGGGGCGATTTACACTGAAGCTTTCTTT. The full variable domain, completed using reference TRBV5-1 and TRBJ1-1, is KAGVTQTPRYLIKTRGQQVTLSCSPISGHRSVSWYQQTPGQGLQFLFEYFSETQRNKGNFPGRFSGRQFSNSRSEMNVSTLELGDSALYLCASGSTGAIYTEAFFGQGTRLTVV.

The rearrangement links TRBV5-1 to TRBJ1-1; D is unresolved. Germline CDR1 and CDR2: SGHRS and YFSETQ. Trimming took 0 bases from V and 5 from J, leaving 11 bases between them. The CDR3 has 14 amino acids. The CDR3 here is CASSLEGWGTEAFF. CDR3 nucleotide sequence: TGCGCCAGCAGCTTGGAAGGGTGGGGTACTGAAGCTTTCTTT.

This sequence joins TRBV2 and TRBJ1-2; 10 positions agree with TRBD1. CDR1 is SNHLY, CDR2 FYNNEI, per germline. This CDR3 has 14 residues. The J segment lost 4 bases and the V segment lost 8 bases, leaving 7 bases of the junction unmatched. The chain's CDR3 is CASGGTGVVYGYTF. CDR3 nucleotides: TGTGCCAGCGGGGGGACAGGGGTTGTCTATGGCTACACCTTC.

This chain joins TRBV30 and TRBJ1-5; tentative D call: TRBD1 (5 bases). Trimming pared 1 base from V and 2 bases from J, leaving 6 bases between. The CDR3 covers 13 residues. Germline V gene data show CDR1 as GTSNPN and CDR2 as SVGIG (reference sequence). Here the CDR3 reads CAWSAQGNQPQHF. The CDR3 bases are TGTGCCTGGAGTGCACAGGGCAATCAGCCCCAGCATTTT.

The chain is built from TRBV15 and TRBJ1-4; D gene uncertain. This CDR3 spans 16 amino acids. The V gene lost 0 bases and the J gene lost 1 base, with 9 bases spanning the gap. The germline CDR1 and CDR2 sequences are LNHNV and YYDKDF (reference sequence). CDR3 nucleotides: TGTGCCACCAGCAGAGATAATGGGGTAACTAATGAAAAACTGTTTTTT. Its protein product is CATSRDNGVTNEKLFF.

This chain links TRBV2 with TRBJ2-1, with D hard to call. CDR1 is SNHLY, CDR2 FYNNEI, per germline. The V gene lost 4 bases and the J gene lost 10 bases, with 11 bases spanning the gap. CDR3 length: 12 residues. CDR3 amino acids: CASSVEKWEQFF. CDR3 in DNA: TGTGCCAGCAGTGTAGAGAAGTGGGAGCAGTTCTTC.

The chain links TRBV6-1 to TRBJ1-1; D is unclear. This CDR3 is built from 13 residues. Germline assignment: CDR1 MNHNS and CDR2 SASEGT. V lost 1 base and J 5 bases, leaving 8 bases between the germline ends. The CDR3 loop reads CASSEDEKTEAFF. The CDR3 DNA reads TGTGCCAGCAGTGAAGATGAAAAGACTGAAGCTTTCTTT.

The gene calls are TRBV6-1 and TRBJ1-4, with D unclear. Trimming removed 6 bases at V and 5 bases at J, with 10 bases between. Germline values: CDR1 MNHNS, CDR2 SASEGT. The CDR3 runs 13 residues. The CDR3, as DNA: TGTGCCAGCAGCCGACAAAGGAATGAAAAACTGTTTTTT. This gives the protein CASSRQRNEKLFF.

CDR3 sequence: CASRPGLAGDEQFF. In DNA, the CDR3 is TGTGCCAGTAGACCCGGACTAGCGGGAGATGAGCAGTTCTTC. The chain joins TRBV19 to TRBJ2-1; 13 bases align to TRBD2. The germline V gene has CDR1 LNHDA and CDR2 SQIVND (reference sequence). Losses at the gene ends were 6 bases for V and 8 bases for J; bases not matched to a gene: 4. The CDR3 length is 14 residues.

The chain uses TRBV5-8 and TRBJ2-1; TRBD2 matches at 10 bases. Per the germline V gene, CDR1 is SGHTS and CDR2 is YDEGEE. V dropped 4 bases and J dropped 7; count of bases not matched to a gene: 8. This CDR3 has 15 amino acids. This CDR3 is CASSMGVAGGNEQFF. In DNA, the CDR3 is TGTGCCAGCAGCATGGGGGTAGCGGGAGGTAATGAGCAGTTCTTC.

V and J are TRBV30 and TRBJ1-2, with D hard to call. V was clipped by 0 bases and J by 6 bases, with 11 bases between them. Germline CDR1 GTSNPN, CDR2 SVGIG (reference sequence). This CDR3 region has 13 residues. CDR3 nucleotides: TGTGCCTGGAGTGTCGGAGGAGCTCATGGCTACACCTTC. Translated: CAWSVGGAHGYTF.

The chain combines TRBV29-1 with TRBJ1-2; the match to TRBD1 covers 8 bases. V was pared by 3 bases and J by 7 bases, with 10 bases of the junction left unmatched. From germline, CDR1 is SQVTM and CDR2 ANQGSEA. This CDR3 has 14 residues. As DNA, the CDR3 is TGCAGCGTTGACTCCGGACAGGGAGGAATTGGCTACACCTTC. Translating gives CSVDSGQGGIGYTF. Complete variable domain (other parts from reference TRBV29-1 and TRBJ1-2): SAVISQKPSRDICQRGTSLTIQCQVDSQVTMMFWYRQQPGQSLTLIATANQGSEATYESGFVIDKFPISRPNLTFSTLTVSNMSPEDSSIYLCSVDSGQGGIGYTFGSGTRLTVV.

This rearrangement joins TRBV6-1 to TRBJ2-1; 10 bases map to TRBD2. Germline V gives CDR1 MNHNS, CDR2 SASEGT. V lost 2 bases to trimming and J lost 4 bases; unmatched junction nucleotides: 5. The CDR3 has 16 amino acids. CDR3 residues: CASSERSGRAYNEQFF. The DNA of the CDR3 is TGTGCCAGCAGTGAACGCAGCGGGAGGGCTTACAATGAGCAGTTCTTC.

This chain connects TRBV18 to TRBJ2-3; perhaps TRBD1 as D (5 bases). The ends were cut back, 3 bases at V and 3 bases at J, with 13 bases in the middle. Per germline, CDR1 KGHSH and CDR2 LQKENI. The CDR3 has 15 residues. The DNA for the CDR3 is TGTGCCAGCTCACCGTTACAGGATAAAACAGATACGCAGTATTTT. Protein sequence: CASSPLQDKTDTQYF.

The chain has TRBV6-1 and TRBJ2-2, with 9 nucleotides matching TRBD1. The length of the CDR3 is 14 residues. Looked up from germline, CDR1 is MNHNS and CDR2 is SASEGT. Trimming cost V 7 bases and J 5 bases; bases outside gene matches: 5. The CDR3 here is CASIVDRGTGELFF. The CDR3 nucleotides are TGTGCCAGCATTGTAGACAGGGGGACCGGGGAGCTGTTTTTT.

In the case of this clone: One end of the junction varies from germline; a read error may be responsible. V gene TRBV7-2 combines with J gene TRBJ2-5; TRBD2 matches 7 bases. Germline V gives CDR1 SGHTA, CDR2 FQGNSA. The CDR3 contains 15 residues. The CDR3 coding sequence is TGTGCCAGCAGCTCCGGACTAGGTCGTCAAGGGACCCAGTACTTC. It is translated as CASSSGLGRQGTQYF.

The chain couples TRBV19 to TRBJ2-7; either TRBD1 or TRBD2 may fit D (6 bases each). CDR3 length equals 14 residues. CDR1 and CDR2 (germline): LNHDA, SQIVND (reference sequence). V was pared by 5 bases and J by 0 bases, with 11 bases between. CDR3 sequence reads: CASSWGAHSYEQYF. Written as DNA, the CDR3 is TGTGCCAGTAGTTGGGGGGCCCACTCCTACGAGCAGTACTTC.

The chain uses TRBV6-5 and TRBJ2-3; 8 bases are shared with TRBD2. Germline V gene lookup returns CDR1 MNHEY and CDR2 SVGAGI. J lost 3 bases, V lost 6 bases, and 8 bases had no gene match. The CDR3 totals 15 residues. CDR3 nucleotide sequence: TGTGCCAGCAGAGCCGCAGGCGGGGGGACAGATACGCAGTATTTT. As protein: CASRAAGGGTDTQYF.

This clone was recorded once. V usage is TRBV27 and J usage is TRBJ1-5; D is unclear. This CDR3 is 14 amino acids long. V lost 0 bases and J 6 bases, leaving 9 bases between the germline ends. Germline assignment: CDR1 MNHEY and CDR2 SMNVEV (reference sequence). CDR3 sequence reads: CASSLSTVSQPQHF. In nucleotides, the CDR3 is TGTGCCAGCAGTTTATCCACAGTGTCTCAGCCCCAGCATTTT.

The chain employs TRBV19 and TRBJ2-4; D may be TRBD2 (6 bases). V gave up 5 bases and J gave up 1 base, with 12 bases separating them. Germline V lookup: CDR1 LNHDA, CDR2 SQIVND (reference sequence). This CDR3 has 15 amino acids. CDR3 DNA sequence: TGTGCCAGTAGTGGAGGGGAGAGGGCCAAAAACATTCAGTACTTC. This sequence encodes CASSGGERAKNIQYF. The full variable domain, with the rest looked up from reference TRBV19 and TRBJ2-4, is DGGITQSPKYLFRKEGQNVTLSCEQNLNHDAMYWYRQDPGQGLRLIYYSQIVNDFQKGDIAEGYSVSREKKESFPLTVTSAQKNPTAFYLCASSGGERAKNIQYFGAGTRLSVL.

The rearrangement joins TRBV11-1 to TRBJ1-4; tentatively, D is TRBD1 (5 bases). Deletions cut 3 bases from V and 3 bases from J, with 14 bases between. This CDR3 contains 16 residues. The germline gives CDR1 SGHAT, CDR2 FQDESV (reference sequence). CDR3 bases: TGTGCCAGCAGCTTTACATCCAGGGAACCTAATGAAAAACTGTTTTTT. Translated: CASSFTSREPNEKLFF.

The sample holds one count of this clone. The chain combines TRBV2 with TRBJ1-2, with 7 bases that match TRBD1. The CDR3 covers 15 residues. Unmatched junction bases numbered 10, after V lost 6 bases and J lost 3 bases. Germline V CDR1 and CDR2: SNHLY, FYNNEI. CDR3: CASRPLTGPYYGYTF. The CDR3 DNA sequence: TGTGCCAGCAGGCCACTGACAGGGCCGTACTATGGCTACACCTTC.

The chain has TRBV27 and TRBJ1-2; a possible D gene is TRBD1 (6 bases). Trimming removed 2 bases at V and 2 bases at J, with 12 bases between. Germline loops: CDR1 MNHEY, CDR2 SMNVEV (reference sequence). The CDR3 consists of 15 residues. DNA of the CDR3: TGTGCCAGCAGTTTAAGGGGGGGCTCCAACTATGGCTACACCTTC. Translation gives CASSLRGGSNYGYTF.

The table lists this clone with a few counts. The chain employs TRBV29-1 and TRBJ1-1, with TRBD1 matching 8 bases. The V gene's germline CDR1 is SQVTM and CDR2 ANQGSEA. The V segment lost 3 bases and the J segment 7 bases; nucleotides outside the gene matches: 4. The CDR3 length is 12 residues. CDR3 sequence reads: CSVDWGQDEAFF. CDR3 bases: TGCAGCGTTGACTGGGGACAGGATGAAGCTTTCTTT.